This T cell receptor (beta chain) is from a study of OX40 agonist ivuxolimab in advanced cancers. As for the study in general: Three patients had partial responses: one hepatocellular carcinoma, two cutaneous melanoma. Study conclusions and caveats: Clonal expansion by week 6 occurred in CD4+ and CD8+ blood T cells (at 0.1 to 3.0 mg/kg). Expansion of clones was among the lowest in partial responders at 0.1-3.0 mg/kg.

Sequencing used immunoSEQ multiplex PCR; TCRdb keeps in-frame clones, though not all of them. The repertoire holds 30,000 to 40,000 clones, with approximately 89% as singletons. For this clone: Antigen specificity is unknown.

The V gene end was trimmed by 0 bases and the J gene end by 1 base; junction bases not matched to a gene: 7. Germline loops: CDR1 SGHTS, CDR2 YDEGEE. The length of the CDR3 is 17 residues. The source of this sequence is an adult with an advanced solid tumor such as melanoma, head and neck, liver or kidney cancer. The rearrangement uses TRBV5-8 and TRBJ2-5, with 9 bases fitting TRBD2. The source was CD4+ or CD8+ T cells sorted from blood, collected in a trial of the OX40 agonist ivuxolimab. Written as DNA, the CDR3 is TGTGCCAGCAGCTTGGAACACGGGACTAGCCCCCAAGAGACCCAGTACTTC. Translation gives CASSLEHGTSPQETQYF. The whole variable domain, remainder taken from reference TRBV5-8 and TRBJ2-5, is EAGVTQSPTHLIKTRGQQATLRCSPISGHTSVYWYQQALGLGLQFLLWYDEGEERNRGNFPPRFSGRQFPNYSSELNVNALELEDSALYLCASSLEHGTSPQETQYFGPGTRLLVL.